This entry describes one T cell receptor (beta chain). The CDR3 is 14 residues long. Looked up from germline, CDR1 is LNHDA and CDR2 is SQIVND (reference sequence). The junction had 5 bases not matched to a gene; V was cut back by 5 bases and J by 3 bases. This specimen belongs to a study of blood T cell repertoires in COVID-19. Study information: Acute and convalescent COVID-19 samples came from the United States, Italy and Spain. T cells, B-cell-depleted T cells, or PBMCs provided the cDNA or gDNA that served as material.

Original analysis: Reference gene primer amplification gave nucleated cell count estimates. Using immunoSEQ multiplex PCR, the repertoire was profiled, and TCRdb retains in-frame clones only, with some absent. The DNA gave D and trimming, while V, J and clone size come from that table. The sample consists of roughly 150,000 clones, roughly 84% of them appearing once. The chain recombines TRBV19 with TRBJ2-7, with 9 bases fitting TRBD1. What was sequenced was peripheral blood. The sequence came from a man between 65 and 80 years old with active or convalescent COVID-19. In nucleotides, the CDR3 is TGTGCCAGTAGTGTGCGACAGGGGGGCTACGAGCAGTACTTC. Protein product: CASSVRQGGYEQYF.